This T cell receptor beta chain is drawn from a study of shared clonotypes between healthy human individuals (dated by TCRdb to the early 2020s). Background on the whole study: The cohort comprised a couple of women and a few men aged 18 to 49 years. Per donor, three plates each were used for CD4 naive and CD4 memory, two for CD8 naive, and one for CD8 memory. To estimate repertoire size and how much clonotypes are shared between individuals, the study performed deep sequencing of blood TCR repertoires from roughly five healthy adults. To increase sequencing depth and limit assay-specific biases, different laboratories used diverse techniques to prepare libraries and sequence TCR repertoires. Leukapheresis yielded between about 0.8 and 9.5 billion PBMCs per donor.

The trim is 2 bases for V and 0 bases for J, with a gap of 19 bases between the germline ends. Including the terminal cysteine and phenylalanine, the CDR3 comprises 18 residues. Left in the record is the CDR3 DNA by itself, 54 bases read in frame from the first base. For CDR1 and CDR2, the germline V gene lists SGDLS and YYNGEE. What the research found in general, with its limitations: Naive subsets generally had larger estimated clonotype richness than memory subsets. When several donors were compared, the shared fraction of clonotypes was 5% to 6.5% for naive CD4, 3% to 4% for naive CD8, more than 2% for memory CD4, and around 0.37% for memory CD8. Even with the large sequencing depth, rarefaction of the sorted-subset datasets indicated that sequencing was incomplete. The small number of donors limited the genetic and exposure-history diversity represented. Based on pairwise subsampling, the degree of clonotype sharing among donors was expected to be affected by sequencing depth. Higher generation probabilities were observed for clonotypes shared by all four sorted-subset donors than for non-shared clonotypes. Sampling was restricted to blood, and TCR repertoires in tissues likely differ from the TCR repertoires found in blood.

Using the deep immunoSEQ assay, multiplex PCR amplified TCR CDR3 regions from genomic DNA. Extracted genomic DNA from each cell subset was spread evenly across all wells of several immunoSEQ 96-well plates, with each plate serving as a replicate. For sorted subsets, 150 to 250 ng genomic DNA, equal to tens of thousands of T cell genomes, was loaded into each replicate PCR. Purified libraries were quantified with a Qubit 3.0 fluorometer, sized on a Bioanalyzer 2100, and re-quantified with the KAPA Library Quantification kit. A separate single-read 150-cycle Illumina NextSeq 550 flow cell was used to sequence each immunoSEQ 96-well plate. The paper's data handling went like this. Because the immunoSEQ output included only junctional sequences and no quality scores, the filtering could not be the same as the filtering used for full-length reads. Sequences were annotated with PyIR, a Python wrapper for IgBLAST v1.9, and V/J genes and CDR3 were assigned using IMGT germline references. Reads were removed for weak V/J assignments (E-value above 1e-6), missing CDR3, stop codons, out-of-frame junctions, or ambiguous translated residues. A V3J clonotype was defined by an identical inferred V gene, J gene, and CDR3 amino acid sequence. The percentage overlap between two repertoires was calculated by dividing the number of shared unique clonotypes by the size of the smaller repertoire. RTK rarefaction, the Chao1 estimator, and Recon v2.1 estimates of unobserved clonotypes were used to assess repertoire richness. Generation probabilities for all TCRbeta clonotypes obtained by the gDNA method from a few donors were computed using OLGA. TCRdb provides this immuneACCESS table in a form limited to in-frame rearrangements. Some clones are lacking; in checked studies, under half of them reflect an unresolved V gene, and why the rest are absent is not known. Clone size and V and J calls were adopted from that table, with D and trimming inferred from the DNA. This sample is represented by 760,000 or so clones; approximately 96% of them were singletons. Less than 0.3% of the sample rests with the top ten.

With respect to this clone: What this receptor recognizes is not known. There are no base qualities to consult, and no much larger clone falls within one base.

CD8 naive samples consisted of CD45RO-negative cells that were positively selected for CCR7, yielding a CD45RA+CCR7+ population without TemRA cells. Donors were healthy HIV-negative adults with no recently reported acute infections or vaccinations. All donors were Caucasian adults living in Nashville, Tennessee, USA. Blood was obtained by leukapheresis, after which PBMCs were separated by Ficoll-Histopaque density gradient centrifugation and cryopreserved in liquid nitrogen vapor phase. Purity and quantity of every magnetically sorted T cell population were checked by analytical flow cytometry. Genomic DNA was isolated from every sorted fraction and measured by UV absorbance on a Nanodrop 2000c.

The sequencing sample was made of naive CD8+ T cells sorted from blood. The cell subset or site label, read with the paper, signifies: CD45RA+CCR7+. This clonotype was obtained from a man aged 25 to 40 in good health. Rearrangement joined TRBV9 to TRBJ2-3; D gene: possibly TRBD2, on 5 matching bases. The bases read TGTGCCAGCAGCGTCGAAGTGCCGGGTCGGGATAGCACAGATACGCAGTATTTT. The encoded protein is CASSVEVPGRDSTDTQYF.